The present T cell receptor (beta chain) was sequenced within a study of cytotoxic CD8 clonotypes in ibrutinib-treated CLL. Study details: Sequenced samples delivered averages of roughly 250,000 productive templates and more than 75,000 productive rearrangements.

In regard to this clone: No antigen is known for it.

Study conclusions and caveats: Clonality measured at baseline exceeded age-matched healthy donors, tracking circulating CD8+ T-cell counts. An increase in clonality occurred at ibrutinib response, followed by a return toward baseline at progression.

The CDR3 has 15 amino acids. Germline V gene sequence: CDR1 MGHRA, CDR2 YSYEKL. Trimming removed 8 bases at V and 2 bases at J, with 17 bases between. Data came from immunoSEQ multiplex PCR; TCRdb stores just in-frame clones and leaves some out. The sample yields 200,000 to 250,000 clones, more than 70% seen once. V and J are TRBV4-1 and TRBJ2-3, with D possibly matching TRBD2 (6 bases). The TCR comes from a human donor with chronic lymphocytic leukemia. Sequences were derived from PBMCs, sampled after 12 months of ibrutinib treatment. CDR3 sequence reads: CASRDGGTLTDTQYF. The CDR3, as DNA: TGCGCCAGCCGAGATGGGGGGACCCTCACAGATACGCAGTATTTT.